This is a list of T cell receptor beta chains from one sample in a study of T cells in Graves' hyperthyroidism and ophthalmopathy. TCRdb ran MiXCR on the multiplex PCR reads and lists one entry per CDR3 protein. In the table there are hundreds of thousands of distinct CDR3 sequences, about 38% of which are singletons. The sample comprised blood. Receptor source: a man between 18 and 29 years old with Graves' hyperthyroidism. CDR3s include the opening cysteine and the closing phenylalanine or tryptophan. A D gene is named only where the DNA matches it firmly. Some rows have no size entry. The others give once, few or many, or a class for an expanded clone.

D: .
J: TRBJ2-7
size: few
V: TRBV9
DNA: TGTGCCAGCAGCGTAGACGGGGCCGAGCAGTACTTC
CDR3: CASSVDGAEQYF

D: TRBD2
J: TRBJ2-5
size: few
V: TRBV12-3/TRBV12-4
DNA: TGTGCCAGCACCAAGCGGGGCCAAGAGACCCAGTACTTC
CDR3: CASTKRGQETQYF

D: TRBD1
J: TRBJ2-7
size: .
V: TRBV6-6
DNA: TGTGCCAGCAATCGACAGGGGGGCTACGAGCAGTACTTC
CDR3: CASNRQGGYEQYF

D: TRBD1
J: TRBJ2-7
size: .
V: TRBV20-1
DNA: TGCAGTACTGAGACCGTGGACAGGCCTAGTGTGCAGTACTTC
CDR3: CSTETVDRPSVQYF

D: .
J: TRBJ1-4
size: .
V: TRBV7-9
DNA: TGTGCAGAAAGGGTCGAGGGGCACGGTGAAAAACTGTTTTTT
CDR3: CAERVEGHGEKLFF

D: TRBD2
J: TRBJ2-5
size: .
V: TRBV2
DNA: TGTGCTCGCTCTAGCGGGGGATTCCAAGAGACCCAGTACTTC
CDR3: CARSSGGFQETQYF

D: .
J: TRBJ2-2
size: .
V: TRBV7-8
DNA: TGTGCCAGCGGATCAAGGGTGGAGCTGTTTTTT
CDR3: CASGSRVELFF

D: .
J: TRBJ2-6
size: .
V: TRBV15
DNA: TGTGCCACCAGCAGTTTACAGGGGGCCAACGTCCTGACTTTC
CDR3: CATSSLQGANVLTF

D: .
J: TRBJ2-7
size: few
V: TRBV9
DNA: TGTGCCAGCAGCTACGGGGTGAATAGGGACGAGCAGTACTTC
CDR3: CASSYGVNRDEQYF

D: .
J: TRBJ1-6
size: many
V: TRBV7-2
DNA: .
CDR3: CASGSGQAAHF

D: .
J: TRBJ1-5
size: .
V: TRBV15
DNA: TGTGCCACCAGCAGTGAGTCGGGGGGTAATGGGGGCAATCAGCCCCAGCATTTT
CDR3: CATSSESGGNGGNQPQHF

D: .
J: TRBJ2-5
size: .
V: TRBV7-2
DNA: TGTGCCTGGAGTCCCCGACCGGCGACCCAGTACTTC
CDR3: CAWSPRPATQYF

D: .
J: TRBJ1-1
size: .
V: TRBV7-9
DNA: TGTGCCAGCAGCGACGGACGGCATGTTCGGACTGAAGCTTTCTTT
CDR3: CASSDGRHVRTEAFF

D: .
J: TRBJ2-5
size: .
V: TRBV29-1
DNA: TGCAGCAGTTACTCCGGCGGGACAGTTGAGACCCAGTACTTC
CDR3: CSSYSGGTVETQYF

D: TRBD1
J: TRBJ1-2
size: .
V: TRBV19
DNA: TGTGCCAGCACCCCGGGACAGGGGTATACTTACTATGGCTACACCTTC
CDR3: CASTPGQGYTYYGYTF

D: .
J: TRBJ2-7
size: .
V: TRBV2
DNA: TGTGCCAGCAGTGACCAAGGAGGCCCCCACGAGCAGTACTTC
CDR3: CASSDQGGPHEQYF

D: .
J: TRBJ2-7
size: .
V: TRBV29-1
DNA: TGCAGCTTGAGCGGTAGCTCCTACGAGCAGTACTTC
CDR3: CSLSGSSYEQYF

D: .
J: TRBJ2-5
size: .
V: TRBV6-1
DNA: TGTGCCAGCAAGAGGTTCGGAGAGACCCAGTACTTC
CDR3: CASKRFGETQYF

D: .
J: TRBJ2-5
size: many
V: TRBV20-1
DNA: TGCAGTGCTAGTAAGATCGTCTCCCAAGAGACCCAGTACTTC
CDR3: CSASKIVSQETQYF

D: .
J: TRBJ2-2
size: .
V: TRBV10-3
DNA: TGTGCCACAAGCGCGCGGACAGAGAACACCGGGGAGCTGTTTTTT
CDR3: CATSARTENTGELFF

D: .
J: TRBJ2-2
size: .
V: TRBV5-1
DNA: TGCGCCAGCAACTTGGAGGCAGCTACCGGGGAGCTGTTTTTT
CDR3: CASNLEAATGELFF

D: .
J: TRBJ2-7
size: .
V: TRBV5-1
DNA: TGCGCCAGCAGCTGGGGGCAGGGAATCTACGAGCAGTACTTC
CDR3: CASSWGQGIYEQYF

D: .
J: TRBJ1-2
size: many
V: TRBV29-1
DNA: TGCAGCGTTGGACAGATTAACTATGGCTACACCTTC
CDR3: CSVGQINYGYTF

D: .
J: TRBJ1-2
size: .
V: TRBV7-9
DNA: TGTGCCAGCACTCCTCCTCAGGGAGGGAGCTATGGCTACACCTTC
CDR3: CASTPPQGGSYGYTF

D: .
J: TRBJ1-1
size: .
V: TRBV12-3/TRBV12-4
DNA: TGTGCCAGCAGTATCCCCGGACGTCGGGGGTGGGCTTTCTTT
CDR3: CASSIPGRRGWAFF

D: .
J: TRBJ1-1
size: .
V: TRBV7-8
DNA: TGTGCCAGCAGCTTCGGGGGGCAGGAAGCTTTCTTT
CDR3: CASSFGGQEAFF

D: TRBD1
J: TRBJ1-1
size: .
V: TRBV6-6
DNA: TGTGCCAGCAGTGCCGGACAAAACAGGGGTTACACTGAAGCTTTCTTT
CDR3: CASSAGQNRGYTEAFF

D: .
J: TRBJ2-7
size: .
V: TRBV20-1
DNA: TGCAGTGCTAGGACTCGGGACTCCTACGAGCAGTACTTC
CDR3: CSARTRDSYEQYF

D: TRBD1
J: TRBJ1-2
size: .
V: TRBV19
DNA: TGTGCCAGTCATAAGGGGGCGTATGGCTACACCTTC
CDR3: CASHKGAYGYTF

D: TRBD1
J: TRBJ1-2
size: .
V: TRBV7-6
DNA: TGTGCCAGCAGGTTGACCGGGACAGGGGTTGGCTACACCTTC
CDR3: CASRLTGTGVGYTF

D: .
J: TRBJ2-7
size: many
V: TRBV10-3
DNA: TGTGCCATCAGCCCGGGACCGGGACACGAGCAGTACTTC
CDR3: CAISPGPGHEQYF

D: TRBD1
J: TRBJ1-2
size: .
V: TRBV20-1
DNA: TGCAGTGCTGAGTCCCCCGGGACAGTTTATGGCTACACCTTC
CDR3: CSAESPGTVYGYTF

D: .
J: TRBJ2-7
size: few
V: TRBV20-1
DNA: TGCAGTGCTAGCCGACTCGGAAGACTTTCCTACGAGCAGTACTTC
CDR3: CSASRLGRLSYEQYF

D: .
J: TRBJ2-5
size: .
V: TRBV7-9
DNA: TGCGCCAGCAGCCAATTGGAGGGCCAAGAGACCCAGTACTTC
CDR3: CASSQLEGQETQYF

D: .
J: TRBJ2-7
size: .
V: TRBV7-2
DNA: TGTGCCAGCAGCTTAGAAACGGGTTCGGGGCAGCCCCAGCAGTACTTC
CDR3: CASSLETGSGQPQQYF

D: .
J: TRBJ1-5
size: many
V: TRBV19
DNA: TGTGCCAGTACCCTTCAGGGCAGGGGCGTTCAGCCCCAGCATTTT
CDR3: CASTLQGRGVQPQHF

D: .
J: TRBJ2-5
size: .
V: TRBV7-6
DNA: TGTGCCAGCAGCTTAGACGGGGAGCGGCAAGAGACCCAGTACTTC
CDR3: CASSLDGERQETQYF

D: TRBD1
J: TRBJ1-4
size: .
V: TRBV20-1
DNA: TGCAGTGCCCGGACAGGGAGTAGGGAAAAACTGTCTTTT
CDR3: CSARTGSREKLSF

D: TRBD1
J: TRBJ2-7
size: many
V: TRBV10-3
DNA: TGTGCCATCAGTGGGCAGGGGGCTGTTGAGCAGTACTTC
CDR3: CAISGQGAVEQYF

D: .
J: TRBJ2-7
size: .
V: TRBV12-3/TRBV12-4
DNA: TGTGCCAGCGAGAGTGACGCCTACGAGCAGTACTTC
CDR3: CASESDAYEQYF

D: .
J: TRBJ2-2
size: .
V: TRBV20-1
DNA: TGCAGTGCTAGTGCAGTAAGCACCGGGGAGCTGTTTTTT
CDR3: CSASAVSTGELFF

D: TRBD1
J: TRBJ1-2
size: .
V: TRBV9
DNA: TGTGCCAGCAGCGTATTGGGACAGGGCGGGAACACCTTC
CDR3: CASSVLGQGGNTF

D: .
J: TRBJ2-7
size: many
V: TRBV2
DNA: TGTGCCAGCATGGAGACCGTCTACGAGCAGTACTTC
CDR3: CASMETVYEQYF

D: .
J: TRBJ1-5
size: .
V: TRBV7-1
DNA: TGTGCCAGCAGATCTGACAGGTGGGGCAATCAGCCCCAGCATTTT
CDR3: CASRSDRWGNQPQHF

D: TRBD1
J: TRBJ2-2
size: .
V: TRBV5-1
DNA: TGCGCCAGCAGCTGGCAGGGGGACACCGGGGAGCTGTTTTTT
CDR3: CASSWQGDTGELFF

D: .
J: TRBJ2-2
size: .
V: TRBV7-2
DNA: TGTGCCAGCAGCCAAGAACGAGCAAGCACCGGGGAGCTGTTTTTT
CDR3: CASSQERASTGELFF